The rows below give T cell receptor beta chains drawn from one sample of a study of blood T cell repertoires in COVID-19. The assay was immunoSEQ multiplex PCR, and TCRdb's table has in-frame clones only and misses some. The table has fewer than 450,000 clones, 90% seen once. The sample taken for sequencing was PBMCs or T cells enriched from blood (not recorded which). The receptors shown here come from a man aged 18 to 29 who had recovered from COVID-19. The CDR3 runs from the conserved cysteine through the conserved F or W. D genes are given only for firm matches. Where a row states a size, it is once, few, many or the class of an expanded clone; other rows omit it.

V gene	D gene	clone size	J gene	CDR3 DNA	CDR3 protein
TRBV6-5	TRBD1	NA	TRBJ1-3	TGTGCCAGCAGTCTCACAGGGGGCTCTGGAAACACCATATATTTT	CASSLTGGSGNTIYF
TRBV10-3	NA	NA	TRBJ1-2	TGTGCCATCAGAGACGGCGGGACCGTACGCTTC	CAIRDGGTVRF
TRBV5-8	TRBD2	NA	TRBJ2-1	TGTGCCAGCAGCATGCGGGGGGCCAACAATGAGCAGTTCTTC	CASSMRGANNEQFF
TRBV5-1	NA	NA	TRBJ1-5	TGCGCCAGCAGCTTGGCCCCGACAGCCGCGGGGATAATGCCCCAGCATTTT	CASSLAPTAAGIMPQHF
TRBV25-1	NA	NA	TRBJ1-2	TGTGCCAGCAGTGAAGTTGGTCAGGGGCGTTATGGCTACACCTTC	CASSEVGQGRYGYTF
TRBV7-9	TRBD1	NA	TRBJ1-2	TGTGCCAGCAGCGCGAACAGGGGACTGGGCTACACCTTC	CASSANRGLGYTF
TRBV9	TRBD1	once	TRBJ1-3	TGTGCCAGCAGCAAGGGGGCCTATGGAAACACCATATATTTT	CASSKGAYGNTIYF
TRBV28	NA	NA	TRBJ1-4	TGTGCCAGCAGCATAGGGGGGGGCGATGAAAAACTGTTTTTT	CASSIGGGDEKLFF
TRBV12-3/TRBV12-4	NA	NA	TRBJ1-1	TGTGCCAGCAGTTTTGACAGATACACTGAAGCTTTCTTT	CASSFDRYTEAFF
TRBV5-6	NA	once	TRBJ1-2	TGTGCCAGCAGCTTGCGCCAGGCTTATGGCTACACCTTC	CASSLRQAYGYTF
TRBV5-1	NA	NA	TRBJ1-6	TGCGCCAGCAGCGCCGCAGGGCCCTATAATTCACCCCTCCACTTT	CASSAAGPYNSPLHF
TRBV11-1	TRBD2	once	TRBJ2-3	TGTGCCAGCAGCCCCCGGGGGGCAGATACGCAGTATTTT	CASSPRGADTQYF
TRBV30	NA	NA	TRBJ1-5	TGTGCCTGGAGTGTACGCGGAGGGCCGTATGGCAATCAGCCCCAGCATTTT	CAWSVRGGPYGNQPQHF
TRBV30	NA	NA	TRBJ1-3	TGTGCCTGGAGTGTAGGCGGATCCTCTGGAAACACCATATATTTT	CAWSVGGSSGNTIYF
TRBV7-3	NA	NA	TRBJ2-2	TGTGCCAGCAGCTTAATCTTGAACACCGGGGAGCTGTTTTTT	CASSLILNTGELFF
TRBV9	TRBD1	once	TRBJ2-4	TGTGCCAGCAGCTCTCGGACAGGGGGCGAACGAGACATTCAGTACTTC	CASSSRTGGERDIQYF